Following are 30 T cell receptor beta chains from one sample sequenced in a study of blood T cell repertoires in COVID-19. Profiling relied on immunoSEQ multiplex PCR, and the TCRdb table lists in-frame clones only, not all of them. The data hold 70,000 to 100,000 clones, with roughly 90% observed a single time. The sample taken for sequencing was peripheral blood. The receptors stem from a woman older than 75 with active or convalescent COVID-19.

This chain connects TRBV2 to TRBJ2-7; TRBD2 is a possible D gene (5 bases). Per germline, CDR1 SNHLY and CDR2 FYNNEI. This CDR3 contains 15 residues. V was shortened by 7 bases and J by 2 bases, with 18 bases between the two germline ends. CDR3 sequence: CASTRETEPTYEQYF. The CDR3 DNA follows: TGTGCCAGCACTCGGGAAACGGAACCAACCTACGAGCAGTACTTC.

The chain is built from TRBV19 and TRBJ1-4; maybe TRBD1 (6 bases). The CDR3 consists of 15 residues. Looked up from germline, CDR1 is LNHDA and CDR2 is SQIVND (reference sequence). The V gene lost 3 bases and the J gene lost 6 bases, with 14 bases spanning the gap. CDR3 in amino acids: CASSMTGGADEKLFF. The DNA for the CDR3 is TGTGCCAGTAGTATGACTGGGGGCGCGGATGAAAAACTGTTTTTT. Based on the CDR3 plus reference TRBV19 and TRBJ1-4, the full variable domain is DGGITQSPKYLFRKEGQNVTLSCEQNLNHDAMYWYRQDPGQGLRLIYYSQIVNDFQKGDIAEGYSVSREKKESFPLTVTSAQKNPTAFYLCASSMTGGADEKLFFGSGTQLSVL.

This chain uses TRBV6-5 with TRBJ2-1, with a tentative D call TRBD2 (5 bases). Per germline, CDR1 MNHEY and CDR2 SVGAGI. Trimming took off 5 bases at V and 5 bases at J, with 13 bases between the two ends. The CDR3 length is 14 residues. As DNA, the CDR3 is TGTGCCAGCAGTAAAACGGGATACCACAATGAGCAGTTCTTC. Its protein is CASSKTGYHNEQFF.

The chain has TRBV6-5 and TRBJ2-1; 8 nucleotides agree with TRBD2. The germline V gene encodes CDR1 MNHEY and CDR2 SVGAGI. The CDR3 length is 14 residues. Trimming at V came to 2 bases and at J to 5 bases, leaving 2 bases not matched to a gene. The CDR3 coding sequence is TGTGCCAGCAGTTACCGGCGGGGGGACAATGAGCAGTTCTTC. It encodes CASSYRRGDNEQFF.

CDR3 loop: CSVGAPQETQYF. The CDR3 DNA is TGCAGCGTTGGAGCACCACAAGAGACCCAGTACTTC. This chain links TRBV29-1 with TRBJ2-5; no clear D. The CDR3 contains 12 residues. V was clipped by 4 bases and J by 2 bases, with 8 bases between them. Germline V gene sequence: CDR1 SQVTM, CDR2 ANQGSEA.

The chain combines TRBV7-9 with TRBJ1-5; D is perhaps TRBD1 (6 bases). V lost 3 bases and J 5 bases, leaving 14 bases between the germline ends. CDR3 length equals 15 residues. CDR1 SEHNR and CDR2 FQNEAQ come from the germline V gene (reference sequence). The CDR3 sequence: CASSFSSGAHQPQHF. The CDR3 DNA sequence: TGTGCCAGCAGCTTTAGTTCAGGGGCCCATCAGCCCCAGCATTTT.

The chain carries TRBV6-6 and TRBJ2-1; D gene unclear. Per the germline V gene, CDR1 is MNHNY and CDR2 is SVGAGI (reference sequence). CDR3 length: 15 residues. Trimming removed 8 bases from V and 4 bases from J, with 18 bases in between. The CDR3 sequence is CASSTLNGWYNEQFF. DNA of the CDR3: TGTGCCAGCTCTACCTTGAACGGGTGGTACAATGAGCAGTTCTTC.

The genes are TRBV25-1 and TRBJ2-1, with 9 bases lining up with TRBD2. The germline gives CDR1 MGHDK, CDR2 SYGVNS. The CDR3 has 16 amino acids. J lost 4 bases, V lost 7 bases, and 11 bases had no gene match. CDR3 residues: CASTSVAGGAYNEQFF. As DNA, the CDR3 is TGTGCCAGCACTTCCGTCGCGGGAGGGGCTTACAATGAGCAGTTCTTC.

The genes are TRBV5-4 and TRBJ1-2; 9 bases agree with TRBD1. V shed 4 bases, J shed 2 bases, and the junction held 3 bases outside the gene matches. Germline V lookup: CDR1 SGHNT, CDR2 YYREEE (reference sequence). CDR3 size: 14 residues. CDR3 coding DNA: TGTGCCAGCAGCCCGACAGGGGGGAACTATGGCTACACCTTC. Protein sequence: CASSPTGGNYGYTF. Variable domain in full (rest from reference TRBV5-4 and TRBJ1-2): ETGVTQSPTHLIKTRGQQVTLRCSSQSGHNTVSWYQQALGQGPQFIFQYYREEENGRGNFPPRFSGLQFPNYSSELNVNALELDDSALYLCASSPTGGNYGYTFGSGTRLTVV.

The chain has TRBV6-2 or TRBV6-3 and TRBJ2-2; TRBD1 matches at 10 bases. The CDR3 sequence is 16 residues long. J lost 7 bases, V lost 4 bases, and 9 bases had no gene match. CDR1 MNHEY and CDR2 SVGEGT come from the germline V gene. The CDR3 nucleotides are TGTGCCAGCAGTTCCCGGGACAGGGGTCATGGCGGGGAGCTGTTTTTT. Translating gives CASSSRDRGHGGELFF.

The rearrangement links TRBV12-3 or TRBV12-4 to TRBJ2-5; D is uncertain. The V gene lost 6 bases and the J gene lost 5 bases, with 7 bases spanning the gap. The length of the CDR3 is 11 residues. The CDR3 sequence: CASSPQETQYF. The DNA for the CDR3 is TGTGCCAGCAGCCCACAGGAGACCCAGTACTTC.

The rearrangement links TRBV28 to TRBJ1-2; the match to TRBD1 covers 10 bases. The germline V gene has CDR1 MDHEN and CDR2 SYDVKM. The trim removed 3 bases at V and 5 bases at J, leaving 6 bases unmatched. This CDR3 region has 15 residues. DNA for the CDR3: TGTGCCAGCAGTTTGGACAGGGGGTTCGAGTATGGCTACACCTTC. This translates into CASSLDRGFEYGYTF.

This clone showed up just a few times. The DNA for the CDR3 is TGTGCCAGTACACTTGGCCCACAGAACAATGAGCAGTTCTTC. This sequence encodes CASTLGPQNNEQFF. The J gene is TRBJ2-1, the V gene TRBV19; D is unclear. The CDR3 contains 14 residues. The V gene lost 7 bases and the J gene lost 5 bases, with 15 bases spanning the gap. Germline V gene sequence: CDR1 LNHDA, CDR2 SQIVND (reference sequence).

The V and J genes are TRBV28 and TRBJ2-1; 9 bases are shared with TRBD1. The CDR3 extends over 15 amino acids. The germline CDR1 and CDR2 sequences are MDHEN and SYDVKM. With V trimmed by 6 bases and J by 6 bases, 9 bases remained unmatched. CDR3 in amino acids: CASRSPGTGFNEQFF. Here the CDR3 DNA reads TGTGCCAGCAGGTCACCCGGGACAGGGTTCAATGAGCAGTTCTTC.

This clone was observed a single time. The chain recombines TRBV5-1 with TRBJ1-6, with TRBD1 matching 9 bases. The CDR3 has 15 amino acids. V dropped 4 bases and J dropped 7; count of bases not matched to a gene: 6. Germline-derived CDR1 and CDR2 are SGHRS and YFSETQ. In DNA, the CDR3 is TGCGCCAGCAGCATCGGGACAGGGAGCAATTCACCCCTCCACTTT. This gives the protein CASSIGTGSNSPLHF.

V usage is TRBV24-1 and J usage is TRBJ1-2, with D perhaps matching TRBD1 (6 bases). Deletions cut 5 bases from V and 1 base from J, with 13 bases between. CDR1 is KGHDR and CDR2 is SFDVKD in the germline V gene. The CDR3 spans 15 residues. In nucleotides, the CDR3 is TGTGCCACCAGTGGGACGGACAGTAATAACTATGGCTACACCTTC. This encodes CATSGTDSNNYGYTF.

Note on this clone: Other DNA sequences in the sample encode the same CDR3. The chain links TRBV7-2 to TRBJ1-3, with D possibly TRBD1 on 6 matching bases. The CDR3 extends over 15 amino acids. V was trimmed by 5 bases and J by 0 bases, leaving 11 bases between them. Germline-derived CDR1 and CDR2 are SGHTA and FQGNSA. The CDR3 spells CASSRTGSSGNTIYF. For the CDR3, the DNA is TGTGCCAGCAGCCGCACAGGGTCCTCTGGAAACACCATATATTTT.

The V gene is TRBV27, the J gene TRBJ1-2, with a possible D match to TRBD1 (5 bases). Germline V gene lookup returns CDR1 MNHEY and CDR2 SMNVEV (reference sequence). V was pared by 4 bases and J by 7 bases, with 19 bases between. This CDR3 is 15 amino acids long. For the CDR3, the DNA is TGTGCCAGCAGTTCGCTTTCGGCGGGGGAATTTGGCTACACCTTC. Protein sequence: CASSSLSAGEFGYTF.

J is TRBJ1-4 and V is TRBV6-5; a possible D gene is TRBD1 (6 bases). The CDR3 runs to 14 residues. Germline V gives CDR1 MNHEY, CDR2 SVGAGI. V lost 6 bases to trimming and J lost 2 bases, with 10 bases between them. In nucleotides, the CDR3 is TGTGCCAGCAGCTCAGGGGAGACTAATGAAAAACTGTTTTTT. It encodes CASSSGETNEKLFF.

The chain joins TRBV6-6 to TRBJ2-6, with D tentatively TRBD1 (5 bases). Germline V gives CDR1 MNHNY, CDR2 SVGAGI (reference sequence). The length of the CDR3 is 17 residues. V was shortened by 5 bases and J by 3 bases, with 17 bases between the two germline ends. The CDR3 reads CASSRTIGAGGANVLTF. The CDR3 region has the DNA TGTGCCAGCAGTCGTACCATAGGGGCCGGTGGGGCCAACGTCCTGACTTTC.

This chain uses TRBV12-3 or TRBV12-4 with TRBJ2-7; a weak D match, TRBD1 (5 bases). V was cut by 6 bases and J by 5 bases, with 11 bases left in between. The CDR3 consists of 12 residues. The CDR3 protein is CASSRQGHEQYF. DNA of the CDR3: TGTGCCAGCAGCCGGCAGGGCCACGAGCAGTACTTC.

The table lists this clone with a few counts. The rearrangement uses TRBV12-3 or TRBV12-4 and TRBJ1-1; 7 bases map to TRBD1. Germline trimming cut 5 bases from V and 3 bases from J; bases unmatched to any gene: 3. This CDR3 comprises 13 residues. CDR3 residues: CASSRDRDTEAFF. Written as DNA, the CDR3 is TGTGCCAGCAGTCGGGACAGAGACACTGAAGCTTTCTTT.

The chain links TRBV28 to TRBJ1-3; no reliable D call. Germline V CDR1 and CDR2: MDHEN, SYDVKM. CDR3 length: 15 amino acids. V lost 3 bases, J lost 5 bases, and 14 bases lay in between. The CDR3 here is CASSFAGSRRNTIYF. CDR3 bases: TGTGCCAGCAGTTTTGCGGGATCCCGTCGAAACACCATATATTTT.

The V call is TRBV28, the J call TRBJ2-7; TRBD2 might be the D (6 bases). Deletions cut 2 bases from V and 0 bases from J, with 11 bases between. The CDR3 loop spans 15 amino acids. Germline-derived CDR1 and CDR2 are MDHEN and SYDVKM. The CDR3 sequence is CASSLGVGSSYEQYF. The CDR3 nucleotides are TGTGCCAGCAGTTTAGGCGTCGGGAGCTCCTACGAGCAGTACTTC.

The DNA of the CDR3 is TGCAGTGCTAGTACTAGCGGTAGCTCCTACGAGCAGTACTTC. Its translation is CSASTSGSSYEQYF. The genes are TRBV20-1 and TRBJ2-7; 8 bases fit TRBD2. After removal of 3 bases from V and 0 bases from J, the junction contained 4 bases not matched to a gene. Germline lookup yields CDR1 DFQATT and CDR2 SNEGSKA (reference sequence). The CDR3 is 14 amino acids.

This chain joins TRBV5-6 and TRBJ1-1, with 7 bases aligning to TRBD1. V gave up 4 bases and J gave up 10 bases; unmatched junction bases: 7. This CDR3 is 12 amino acids long. Germline lookup yields CDR1 SGHDT and CDR2 YYEEEE. CDR3 sequence (DNA): TGTGCCAGCAGCCCCGACAGGGCGGGAGCTTTCTTT. Its translation is CASSPDRAGAFF.

This clone has a single count. In nucleotides, the CDR3 is TGCGCCAGCAGTGCAACGAGCTCCTACAATGAGCAGTTCTTC. Translated: CASSATSSYNEQFF. The chain carries TRBV10-1 and TRBJ2-1; the D is unclear. The CDR3 is made up of 14 amino acids. The V and J ends lost 4 bases and 0 bases respectively, with 7 bases between them. Germline V gene data show CDR1 as WNHNN and CDR2 as SYGVQD (reference sequence).

This clone was found once. This chain uses TRBV18 with TRBJ1-6; D may be TRBD1 (6 bases). The germline CDR1 and CDR2 sequences are KGHSH and LQKENI. CDR3 length: 17 residues. Trimming removed 4 bases at V and 0 bases at J, with 13 bases between. CDR3 sequence reads: CASSRYGQSSYNSPLHF. CDR3 sequence (DNA): TGTGCCAGCTCACGATATGGACAGAGCTCCTATAATTCACCCCTCCACTTT.

The chain couples TRBV10-2 to TRBJ2-1; TRBD2 is a possible D gene (6 bases). The CDR3 has 16 amino acids. Per the germline V gene, CDR1 is WSHSY and CDR2 is SAAADI. The ends were cut back, 5 bases at V and 8 bases at J, with 22 bases in the middle. Here the CDR3 reads CASSHGTRPAVDEQFF. CDR3 nucleotides: TGCGCCAGCAGTCACGGGACTCGACCCGCCGTTGATGAGCAGTTCTTC.

This rearrangement joins TRBV28 to TRBJ1-1; TRBD1 is a possible D gene (5 bases). Germline-derived CDR1 and CDR2 are MDHEN and SYDVKM. The CDR3 length is 14 residues. Trimming pared 6 bases from V and 5 bases from J, leaving 16 bases between. The CDR3 is CASRQISGGTEAFF. CDR3 DNA: TGTGCCAGCAGACAAATTTCCGGGGGGACTGAAGCTTTCTTT.